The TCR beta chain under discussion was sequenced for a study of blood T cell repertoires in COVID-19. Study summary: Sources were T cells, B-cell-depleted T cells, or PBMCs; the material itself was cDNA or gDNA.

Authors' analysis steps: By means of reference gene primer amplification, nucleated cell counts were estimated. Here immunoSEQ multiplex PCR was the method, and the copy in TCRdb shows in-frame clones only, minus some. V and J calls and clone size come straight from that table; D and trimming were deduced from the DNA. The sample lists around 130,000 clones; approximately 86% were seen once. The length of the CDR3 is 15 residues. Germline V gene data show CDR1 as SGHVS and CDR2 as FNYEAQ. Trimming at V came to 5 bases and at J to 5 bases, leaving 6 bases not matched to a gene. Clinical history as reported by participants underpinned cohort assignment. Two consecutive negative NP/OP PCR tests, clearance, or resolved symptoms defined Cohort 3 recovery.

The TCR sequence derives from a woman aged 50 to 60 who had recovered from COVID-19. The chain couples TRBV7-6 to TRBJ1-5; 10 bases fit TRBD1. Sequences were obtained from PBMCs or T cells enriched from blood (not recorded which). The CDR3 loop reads CASSLRQGADQPQHF. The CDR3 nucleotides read TGTGCCAGCAGCCTGAGACAGGGGGCAGATCAGCCCCAGCATTTT.